The rows below give T cell receptor beta chains drawn from one sample of a study of blood T cell repertoires in COVID-19. The protocol was immunoSEQ multiplex PCR, while the TCRdb copy is restricted to in-frame clones and leaves out a portion. The sample holds about 460,000 clones, roughly nine tenths seen once. The specimen was PBMCs or T cells enriched from blood (not recorded which). All receptors derive from a woman in her sixties who had recovered from COVID-19. Each CDR3 is given with its conserved first and last residue. The D gene is left open where the match is weak. Only some rows state a clone size, as once, few, many or a class for expanded clones.

CASSFSGDYGYTF	TGCGCCAGCAGCTTTTCCGGTGACTATGGCTACACCTTC	-	TRBV5-1	TRBJ1-2	-
CASSLRGLNTEAFF	TGTGCCAGCAGTTTAAGGGGTCTGAACACTGAAGCTTTCTTT	-	TRBV27	TRBJ1-1	-
CASSGAGNTIYF	TGTGCCAGCAGTGGCGCGGGAAACACCATATATTTT	-	TRBV2	TRBJ1-3	-
CASSPGQRSSGNTIYF	TGTGCCAGCTCACCCGGACAGCGAAGCTCTGGAAACACCATATATTTT	-	TRBV18	TRBJ1-3	-
CATSRDPGLAGGPTQYF	TGTGCCACCAGCAGAGACCCGGGACTAGCGGGGGGGCCAACCCAGTACTTC	-	TRBV15	TRBJ2-5	TRBD2
CAITPDRGHEAFF	TGTGCCATCACGCCGGACAGGGGGCATGAAGCTTTCTTT	-	TRBV10-3	TRBJ1-1	TRBD1
CASSSQDRVWGAFF	TGTGCCAGTAGTAGCCAGGACAGGGTGTGGGGCGCTTTCTTT	-	TRBV19	TRBJ1-1	TRBD1
CASSSRGEHNIQYF	TGTGCCAGCAGTTCCCGGGGAGAGCATAACATTCAGTACTTC	-	TRBV28	TRBJ2-4	-
CASSLEGTIPETQYF	TGTGCCAGCAGCTTAGAAGGGACAATTCCAGAGACCCAGTACTTC	-	TRBV11-3	TRBJ2-5	-
CASSMGRPSGGYTF	TGTGCCAGTAGTATGGGTAGGCCGTCGGGAGGCTACACCTTC	-	TRBV19	TRBJ1-2	-
CASSQGQVRFYGYTF	TGTGCCAGCAGCCAAGGACAGGTCCGGTTCTATGGCTACACCTTC	-	TRBV3-1/TRBV3-2	TRBJ1-2	-
CASSQEQGWGYGYTF	TGTGCCAGCAGCCAAGAACAGGGATGGGGGTATGGCTACACCTTC	-	TRBV3-1/TRBV3-2	TRBJ1-2	-
CAISAGGDSSYEQYF	TGTGCCATCAGCGCCGGGGGGGACTCCTCCTACGAGCAGTACTTC	-	TRBV10-3	TRBJ2-7	TRBD2
CASSFDSNYGYTF	TGCGCCAGCAGCTTCGACAGTAACTATGGCTACACCTTC	-	TRBV5-1	TRBJ1-2	-
CATSDSSDRALAKNIQYF	TGTGCCACCAGTGATTCCTCGGACAGGGCACTAGCCAAAAACATTCAGTACTTC	-	TRBV24-1	TRBJ2-4	TRBD1
CASSLGLAGGLYEQYF	TGTGCCAGCAGCTTGGGACTAGCGGGGGGTCTCTACGAGCAGTACTTC	-	TRBV3-1/TRBV3-2	TRBJ2-7	TRBD2
CARGQGSTIYQPQHF	TGTGCCAGGGGACAGGGTTCAACGATCTATCAGCCCCAGCATTTT	-	TRBV6-5	TRBJ1-5	TRBD1
CAISDRGSGELFF	TGTGCCATCAGTGACAGGGGTTCCGGGGAGCTGTTTTTT	once	TRBV10-3	TRBJ2-2	-
CASSLGGTGATGELFF	TGCGCCAGCAGCTTGGGGGGGACAGGTGCCACCGGGGAGCTGTTTTTT	-	TRBV5-1	TRBJ2-2	TRBD1
CASSLSRGRSTDTQYF	TGTGCCAGCAGCTTGAGCCGGGGAAGAAGCACAGATACGCAGTATTTT	-	TRBV5-4	TRBJ2-3	-
CASSLDGSSYNEQFF	TGTGCCAGCAGCCTTGACGGGAGCTCCTACAATGAGCAGTTCTTC	few	TRBV7-2	TRBJ2-1	-
CASSRTGQVYGYTF	TGTGCCAGTAGTAGGACGGGACAGGTTTATGGCTACACCTTC	-	TRBV19	TRBJ1-2	TRBD1
CASSKGETQNTGELFF	TGTGCCAGCAGCAAAGGAGAAACCCAAAACACCGGGGAGCTGTTTTTT	-	TRBV21-1	TRBJ2-2	-
CASSDPGDDSPLHF	TGTGCCAGCAGTGACCCAGGGGACGATTCACCCCTCCACTTT	once	TRBV2	TRBJ1-6	-
CASSFPGGEQYF	TGTGCCAGCAGCTTCCCGGGGGGCGAGCAGTACTTC	few	TRBV5-4	TRBJ2-7	TRBD2
CASSALAAPNEKLFF	TGTGCCAGCAGTGCCTTAGCAGCCCCTAATGAAAAACTGTTTTTT	-	TRBV2	TRBJ1-4	-
CASSATGWDEQYF	TGTGCCAGTAGTGCGACAGGGTGGGACGAGCAGTACTTC	-	TRBV19	TRBJ2-7	TRBD1
CASSYEGATNQPQHF	TGTGCCAGCAGTTACGAGGGGGCAACTAATCAGCCCCAGCATTTT	once	TRBV6-2/TRBV6-3	TRBJ1-5	TRBD1
CATSDTRGYETQYF	TGTGCCACCAGTGATACCAGGGGATACGAGACCCAGTACTTC	once	TRBV24-1	TRBJ2-5	-
CASQTGPDTQYF	TGTGCCAGTCAGACAGGGCCAGATACGCAGTATTTT	-	TRBV2	TRBJ2-3	TRBD1
CASSFLTGGTYEQYF	TGCGCCAGCAGCTTCCTGACTGGAGGGACCTACGAGCAGTACTTC	-	TRBV5-1	TRBJ2-7	-